The clone carrying this TCR beta chain came up many times. Assembly of TCR beta libraries relied on iRepertoire HTBI primers together with Arm-PCR of CDR3 regions. TCRdb used MiXCR to reprocess the multiplex PCR reads, holding one entry per CDR3 protein. This table has hundreds of thousands of distinct CDR3 sequences, 15% to 20% appearing once. This sample stems from a study of regulatory T cells in long-lasting Graves disease. The trim removed 8 bases at V and 7 bases at J, leaving 13 bases unmatched. The CDR3 contains 16 residues. Germline V lookup: CDR1 SNHLY, CDR2 FYNNEI. The time point was: newly diagnosed GD, antithyroid drugs for less than 3 months. TCR sequences were obtained from RNA taken from PBMCs. These records were also assigned to another study, of T cells in Graves' hyperthyroidism and ophthalmopathy.

The clonotype originates from a man aged 18 to 29 with Graves disease. Sequenced material: peripheral blood mononuclear cells (PBMCs), taken at new diagnosis, from a patient treated with antithyroid drugs. The J gene is TRBJ2-1, the V gene TRBV2; 11 nucleotides match TRBD2. DNA of the CDR3: TGTGCCAGCTCCCACACGACTAGCGGGATAGGAAATGAGCAGTTCTTC. It is translated as CASSHTTSGIGNEQFF.